The 27 T cell receptor beta chains presented below share a single source sample, sequenced in a study of OX40 agonist ivuxolimab in advanced cancers. Some clones are missing from TCRdb's copy, which holds only in-frame ones; the method was immunoSEQ multiplex PCR. Altogether tens of thousands of clones are present, 85% to 90% being singletons, with the ten largest covering 0.85% to 1.4%. This material consisted of CD4+ or CD8+ T cells sorted from blood, taken in a trial of the OX40 agonist ivuxolimab. The origin of the receptors is an adult with an advanced solid tumor such as melanoma, head and neck, liver or kidney cancer.

CDR3 DNA sequence: TGTGCCATCAGCTTCGAATACGAGCAGTACTTC. Translating gives CAISFEYEQYF. The chain is built from TRBV10-3 and TRBJ2-7, with no clear D. The CDR3 length is 11 residues. Trimming shortened V by 6 bases and J by 4 bases, and 7 bases separated the two germline ends. Germline V CDR1 and CDR2: ENHRY, SYGVKD.

J is TRBJ1-2 and V is TRBV5-1, with D maybe TRBD1 (6 bases). This CDR3 has 13 residues. The V gene's germline CDR1 is SGHRS and CDR2 YFSETQ. V was cut by 4 bases and J by 4 bases, with 11 bases left in between. The CDR3 region is CASSTDSTYGYTF. The CDR3 nucleotides read TGCGCCAGCAGCACGGACAGCACCTATGGCTACACCTTC.

The chain has TRBV28 and TRBJ2-1; 10 positions agree with TRBD1. The CDR3 spans 16 residues. V lost 3 bases and J lost 6; bases outside the gene matches: 8. Looked up from germline, CDR1 is MDHEN and CDR2 is SYDVKM. The CDR3: CASSFGGTGVVNEQFF. The CDR3 DNA sequence: TGTGCCAGCAGTTTTGGTGGGACAGGGGTGGTCAATGAGCAGTTCTTC.

This clone was observed once. The rearrangement uses TRBV2 and TRBJ2-1; TRBD2 matches 8 bases. Looked up from germline, CDR1 is SNHLY and CDR2 is FYNNEI. V lost 2 bases, J lost 10 bases, and 4 bases stayed unmatched. This CDR3 spans 13 amino acids. CDR3 region: CASSEQREREQFF. CDR3 sequence (DNA): TGTGCCAGCAGTGAACAGCGGGAGAGAGAGCAGTTCTTC.

J is TRBJ2-1 and V is TRBV7-2; 10 nucleotides line up with TRBD1. In germline, CDR1 is SGHTA, CDR2 FQGNSA. The CDR3 sequence is 15 residues long. J gave up 3 bases and V 3 bases, and 2 bases lay outside the gene matches. CDR3 residues: CASSLGQGHYNEQFF. The DNA for the CDR3 is TGTGCCAGCAGCTTGGGACAGGGGCACTACAATGAGCAGTTCTTC.

J is TRBJ1-4 and V is TRBV6-4; D is undetermined. Germline CDR1 reads MRHNA; CDR2 reads SNTAGT. This CDR3 spans 15 amino acids. Trimming took off 5 bases at V and 8 bases at J, with 18 bases between the two ends. CDR3: CASSSLWPKGEKLFF. DNA for the CDR3: TGTGCCAGCAGTTCATTGTGGCCTAAAGGCGAAAAACTGTTTTTT.

The chain carries TRBV30 and TRBJ2-5; D tentatively reads TRBD1 or TRBD2 (5 bases each). The CDR3 is 13 amino acids. CDR1 is GTSNPN, CDR2 SVGIG, per germline (reference sequence). Trimming left V 4 bases short and J 7 bases short, with 16 bases between. The CDR3 DNA follows: TGTGCCTGGAACCAGGGTCTAGCCGGGACCCAGTACTTC. This sequence encodes CAWNQGLAGTQYF.

The genes are TRBV4-2 and TRBJ1-1; 7 nucleotides line up with TRBD1. The CDR3 contains 13 residues. Germline V gene lookup returns CDR1 LGHNA and CDR2 YNFKEQ. V gave up 4 bases and J gave up 6 bases; unmatched junction bases: 5. The CDR3: CASSRSQGPEAFF. CDR3 nucleotides: TGTGCCAGCAGCCGTTCACAGGGGCCTGAAGCTTTCTTT.

V is TRBV29-1 and J is TRBJ1-5, with a weak D call TRBD1 (5 bases). The germline gives CDR1 SQVTM, CDR2 ANQGSEA. The CDR3 has 13 amino acids. V gave up 0 bases and J gave up 9 bases, with 12 bases separating them. DNA for the CDR3: TGCAGCGTTGAAGAGTCCCGGGACGGGCCCCAGCATTTT. Protein product: CSVEESRDGPQHF.

The chain links TRBV9 to TRBJ2-3; a weak D match, TRBD2 (5 bases). V lost 3 bases and J lost 7, with 15 bases in between. The CDR3 is made up of 14 amino acids. CDR1 is SGDLS and CDR2 is YYNGEE in the germline V gene. CDR3 sequence: CASSAPLGQNTQYF. The DNA of the CDR3 is TGTGCCAGCAGCGCCCCACTAGGGCAGAATACGCAGTATTTT.

The CDR3 reads CASSDRGRWQFF. Written as DNA, the CDR3 is TGTGCCAGCTCAGACAGGGGGCGGTGGCAGTTCTTC. The rearrangement joins TRBV18 to TRBJ2-1; TRBD1 matches at 10 bases. Germline assignment: CDR1 KGHSH and CDR2 LQKENI. V dropped 5 bases and J dropped 12; count of bases not matched to a gene: 4. This CDR3 spans 12 amino acids.

The chain combines TRBV18 with TRBJ2-5; 7 bases match TRBD1. From germline, CDR1 is KGHSH and CDR2 LQKENI. The CDR3 totals 14 residues. V trimming: 5 bases; J trimming: 4 bases; junction bases outside the gene matches: 7. CDR3 coding DNA: TGTGCCAGCTCAAAGGGACAGACAGGAGAGACCCAGTACTTC. It translates to CASSKGQTGETQYF. The entire variable domain, with the rest obtained from reference TRBV18 and TRBJ2-5, is as follows: NAGVMQNPRHLVRRRGQEARLRCSPMKGHSHVYWYRQLPEEGLKFMVYLQKENIIDESGMPKERFSAEFPKEGPSILRIQQVVRGDSAAYFCASSKGQTGETQYFGPGTRLLVL.

The count of this clone is one. This chain joins TRBV7-2 and TRBJ2-3; TRBD2 matches at 9 bases. Germline-derived CDR1 and CDR2 are SGHTA and FQGNSA. J lost 3 bases, V lost 4 bases, and 5 bases had no gene match. The CDR3 contains 15 residues. The CDR3 nucleotides read TGTGCCAGCAGCTCTAGCGGGATTGTAACAGATACGCAGTATTTT. Translation: CASSSSGIVTDTQYF.

This clone appeared a few times. J is TRBJ2-2 and V is TRBV11-2; 8 bases are a match to TRBD1. The CDR3 runs 16 residues. J gave up 5 bases and V 5 bases, and 10 bases lay outside the gene matches. Germline V gene data show CDR1 as SGHAT and CDR2 as FQNNGV. The CDR3 DNA sequence: TGTGCCAGCAGCCCCCCCGGGGACAGGATAACCGGGGAGCTGTTTTTT. This translates into CASSPPGDRITGELFF.

The sample holds one count of this clone. The rearrangement links TRBV7-2 to TRBJ2-5; TRBD2 might be the D (6 bases). CDR3 length: 15 amino acids. Germline CDR1 and CDR2: SGHTA and FQGNSA. V was pared by 1 base and J by 5 bases, with 14 bases between. The CDR3 loop is CASSLDAGGWETQYF. The CDR3 nucleotides read TGTGCCAGCAGCTTAGACGCCGGGGGTTGGGAGACCCAGTACTTC.

This chain's CDR3 is CASSDRLAGVGTGELFF. The CDR3 DNA sequence: TGTGCCAGCAGCGATCGATTAGCGGGAGTTGGCACCGGGGAGCTGTTTTTT. The chain is built from TRBV5-4 and TRBJ2-2, with 9 bases identical to TRBD2. CDR3 length equals 17 residues. Trimming removed 4 bases from V and 4 bases from J; junction bases left unmatched: 11. The germline V gene encodes CDR1 SGHNT and CDR2 YYREEE (reference sequence).

The chain links TRBV18 to TRBJ2-7; 10 bases map to TRBD1. Germline V lookup: CDR1 KGHSH, CDR2 LQKENI. This CDR3 spans 13 amino acids. The V and J ends lost 5 bases and 6 bases, in that order; junction bases with no gene match: 4. The CDR3 DNA is TGTGCCAGCTCATCGACAGGGGGCCGCGAGCAGTACTTC. Protein: CASSSTGGREQYF.

The J gene is TRBJ2-1, the V gene TRBV27, with 14 nucleotides matching TRBD2. The CDR3 is made up of 20 amino acids. With V trimmed by 3 bases and J by 0 bases, 10 bases remained unmatched. Germline CDR1 MNHEY, CDR2 SMNVEV (reference sequence). This chain's CDR3 is CASSLLGLAGEGGSYNEQFF. The CDR3 DNA is TGTGCCAGCAGTTTGTTGGGACTAGCGGGAGAAGGAGGCTCCTACAATGAGCAGTTCTTC.

The chain is built from TRBV7-2 and TRBJ2-3; 7 bases are a match to TRBD1. This CDR3 region has 14 residues. CDR1 and CDR2 from the germline V gene are SGHTA and FQGNSA. V lost 5 bases and J lost 2; bases outside the gene matches: 4. CDR3 protein: CASSPGTVTDTQYF. The DNA for the CDR3 is TGTGCCAGCAGCCCAGGGACAGTCACAGATACGCAGTATTTT.

The sample holds one count of this clone. The V call is TRBV18, the J call TRBJ2-7, with D tentatively TRBD1 (6 bases). The germline V gene has CDR1 KGHSH and CDR2 LQKENI. Trimming removed 3 bases at V and 4 bases at J, with 13 bases between. The CDR3 contains 14 residues. The CDR3 sequence is CASSPGAINYEQYF. The CDR3 nucleotides read TGTGCCAGCTCACCGGGGGCTATTAATTACGAGCAGTACTTC.

The chain carries TRBV19 and TRBJ2-7; weak D call: TRBD2 (5 bases). V dropped 5 bases and J dropped 2 bases, with 10 bases sitting between them. The CDR3 contains 13 residues. Germline V gene sequence: CDR1 LNHDA, CDR2 SQIVND (reference sequence). In DNA form, the CDR3 reads TGTGCCAGTAGTCCGGACGGGACCTACGAGCAGTACTTC. This translates into CASSPDGTYEQYF.

This rearrangement joins TRBV6-6 to TRBJ1-1; the match to TRBD1 covers 8 bases. This CDR3 region has 14 residues. Germline assignment: CDR1 MNHNY and CDR2 SVGAGI (reference sequence). After removal of 8 bases from V and 2 bases from J, the junction contained 7 bases not matched to a gene. The CDR3 protein is CASRQDRANTEAFF. Here the CDR3 DNA reads TGTGCCAGCCGCCAGGACAGGGCAAACACTGAAGCTTTCTTT.

The V call is TRBV6-6, the J call TRBJ1-4; D not resolved. CDR3 length equals 11 residues. V was pared by 4 bases and J by 8 bases, with 5 bases between. Germline CDR1 reads MNHNY; CDR2 reads SVGAGI (reference sequence). CDR3 loop: CASSSQEKLFF. The CDR3 DNA sequence: TGTGCCAGCAGTTCGCAGGAAAAACTGTTTTTT.

The chain links TRBV10-3 to TRBJ1-4; possible D gene TRBD1, 5 bases. The V and J ends lost 10 bases and 5 bases respectively, with 14 bases between them. Looked up from germline, CDR1 is ENHRY and CDR2 is SYGVKD. CDR3 size: 13 residues. The CDR3 here is CASGDGGNEKLFF. The CDR3 DNA reads as TGTGCCAGTGGGGACGGAGGAAATGAAAAACTGTTTTTT.

This clone was observed once. V is TRBV2 and J is TRBJ2-5; TRBD2 aligns across 12 bases. This CDR3 spans 19 amino acids. With 0 bases clipped from V and 5 bases from J, the junction kept 13 bases outside the gene matches. Germline lookup yields CDR1 SNHLY and CDR2 FYNNEI. The CDR3 loop is CASSEAVSSGRARLETQYF. CDR3 DNA: TGTGCCAGCAGTGAAGCGGTGTCTAGCGGGAGGGCCAGGTTGGAGACCCAGTACTTC.

The gene calls are TRBV7-8 and TRBJ2-2, with 12 bases lining up with TRBD2. Per germline, CDR1 SGHVS and CDR2 FQNEAQ. The CDR3 is 16 amino acids. The V and J ends lost 5 bases and 6 bases, in that order; junction bases with no gene match: 7. The CDR3 spells CASSLRLAGVAGELFF. The CDR3 DNA reads as TGTGCCAGCAGCCTCCGACTAGCGGGAGTTGCCGGGGAGCTGTTTTTT.

This chain links TRBV5-1 with TRBJ2-5; D gene unclear. Germline CDR1 SGHRS, CDR2 YFSETQ. Between the trimmed V and J ends, which lost 0 bases and 5 bases, there was a span of 5 bases. CDR3 size: 12 residues. The CDR3 protein is CASSLGFETQYF. CDR3 sequence (DNA): TGCGCCAGCAGCTTGGGTTTCGAGACCCAGTACTTC.